This T cell receptor beta chain comes out of a study of blood T cell repertoires in COVID-19. Study details: Samples taken during acute and convalescent COVID-19 were collected in the United States, Italy and Spain. Sources were T cells, B-cell-depleted T cells, or PBMCs; the material itself was cDNA or gDNA.

The study drew participants aged about 18 to 95 years from 24 US areas. The CDR3 runs 14 residues. V shed 6 bases and J 7 bases; nucleotides not matched to a gene: 6. Germline CDR1 MNHEY, CDR2 SVGAGI. The table came from immunoSEQ multiplex PCR; TCRdb's copy has only in-frame clones and leaves some out. The sample records 150,000 to 200,000 clones, 65% to 80% being singletons. V and J are TRBV6-5 and TRBJ1-3; 10 nucleotides align to TRBD1. The sequenced sample consisted of PBMCs or T cells enriched from blood (not recorded which). The TCR originated in a woman in her forties or fifties with acute COVID-19. The CDR3 sequence is CASSSGTGENTIYF. The CDR3 nucleotides read TGTGCCAGCAGCAGCGGGACAGGGGAGAACACCATATATTTT.